This TCR beta chain originates from a study of CD8+ T cells in alopecia areata. Sequencing relied on a cDNA template that was reverse transcribed from extracted RNA. Only in-frame clones appear in the TCRdb table, and some are missing; sequencing was by immunoSEQ multiplex PCR. The sample has some 190,000 clones; 64% are singletons. The length of the CDR3 is 13 residues. CDR1 is SQVTM and CDR2 is ANQGSEA in the germline V gene. Between the trimmed V and J ends, which lost 5 bases and 2 bases, there was a span of 12 bases. Described treatment: oral pan-JAK inhibitor, 5-10 mg twice daily. The starting material was CD4+ T cells sorted from blood, obtained at approximately week 50, from a patient treated with tofacitinib. The chain joins TRBV29-1 to TRBJ1-1, with D perhaps TRBD1 (6 bases). The receptor's source is a human donor with alopecia areata. CDR3 in DNA: TGCAGCGTTCAGGGGATTGTCAACACTGAAGCTTTCTTT. This gives the protein CSVQGIVNTEAFF.